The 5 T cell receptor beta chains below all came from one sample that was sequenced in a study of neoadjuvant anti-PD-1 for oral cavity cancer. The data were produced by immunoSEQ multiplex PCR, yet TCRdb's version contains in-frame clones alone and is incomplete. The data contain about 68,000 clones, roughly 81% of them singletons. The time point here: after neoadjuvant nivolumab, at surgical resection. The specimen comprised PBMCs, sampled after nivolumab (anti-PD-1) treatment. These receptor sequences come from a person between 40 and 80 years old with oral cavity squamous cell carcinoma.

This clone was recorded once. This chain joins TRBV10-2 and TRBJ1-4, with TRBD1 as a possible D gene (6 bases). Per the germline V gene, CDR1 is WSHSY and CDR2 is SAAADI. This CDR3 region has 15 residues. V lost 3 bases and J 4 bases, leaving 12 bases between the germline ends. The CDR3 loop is CASSDVGGINEKLFF. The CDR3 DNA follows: TGCGCCAGCAGTGATGTAGGGGGTATTAATGAAAAACTGTTTTTT.

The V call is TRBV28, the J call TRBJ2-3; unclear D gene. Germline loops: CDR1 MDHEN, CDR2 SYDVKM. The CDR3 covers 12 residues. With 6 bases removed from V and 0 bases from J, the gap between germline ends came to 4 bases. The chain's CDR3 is CASRLSTDTQYF. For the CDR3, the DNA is TGTGCCAGCAGGCTGAGCACAGATACGCAGTATTTT.

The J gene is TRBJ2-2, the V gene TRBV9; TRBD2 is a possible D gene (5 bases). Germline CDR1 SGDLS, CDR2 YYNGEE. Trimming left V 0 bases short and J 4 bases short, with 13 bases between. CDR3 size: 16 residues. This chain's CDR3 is CASSVGRDPTTGELFF. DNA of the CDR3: TGTGCCAGCAGCGTAGGCCGGGATCCAACCACCGGGGAGCTGTTTTTT.

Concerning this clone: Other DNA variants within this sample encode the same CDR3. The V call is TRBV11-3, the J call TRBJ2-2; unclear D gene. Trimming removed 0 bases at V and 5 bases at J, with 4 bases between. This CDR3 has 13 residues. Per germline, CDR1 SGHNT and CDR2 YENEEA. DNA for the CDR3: TGTGCCAGCAGCTTAGAAGGGACCGGGGAGCTGTTTTTT. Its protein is CASSLEGTGELFF.

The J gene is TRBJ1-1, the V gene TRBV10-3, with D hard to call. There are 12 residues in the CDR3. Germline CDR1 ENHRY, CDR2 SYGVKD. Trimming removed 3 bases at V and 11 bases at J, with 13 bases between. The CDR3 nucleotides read TGTGCCATCAGTGACCCAGGTGATCCGGCTTTCTTT. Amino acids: CAISDPGDPAFF.